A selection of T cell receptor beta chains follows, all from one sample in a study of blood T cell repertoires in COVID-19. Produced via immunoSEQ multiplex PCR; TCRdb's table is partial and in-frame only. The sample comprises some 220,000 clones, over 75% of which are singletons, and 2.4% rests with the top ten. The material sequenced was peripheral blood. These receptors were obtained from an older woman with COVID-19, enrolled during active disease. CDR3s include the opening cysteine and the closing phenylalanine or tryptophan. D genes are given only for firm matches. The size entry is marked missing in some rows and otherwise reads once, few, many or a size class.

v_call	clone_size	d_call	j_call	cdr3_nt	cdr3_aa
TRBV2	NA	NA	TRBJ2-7	TGTGCCAGCACTGACACAGGGTCCTACGAGCAGTACTTC	CASTDTGSYEQYF
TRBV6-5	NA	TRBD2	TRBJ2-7	TGTGCCAGCAATAAGCGGGAGCGTTCCTACGAGCAGTACTTC	CASNKRERSYEQYF
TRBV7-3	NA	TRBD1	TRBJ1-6	TGTGCCAGCAGCTTCTCCGGGACAGGGAATTCACCCCTCCACTTT	CASSFSGTGNSPLHF
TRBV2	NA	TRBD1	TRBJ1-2	TGTGCCACCGGACAGGGAAACTATGGCTACACCTTC	CATGQGNYGYTF
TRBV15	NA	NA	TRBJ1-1	TGTGCCACCAGCCTCGGTAGGGGGGGCACTGAAGCTTTCTTT	CATSLGRGGTEAFF
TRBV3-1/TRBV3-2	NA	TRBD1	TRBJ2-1	TGTGCCAGCAGCCAAGCCGGGACAGGGGGCCGAGTTGAGCAGTTCTTC	CASSQAGTGGRVEQFF
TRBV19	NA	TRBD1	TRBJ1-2	TGTGCCAGTAGTATAGGTGGGACAGGGGGACGTGGCTACACCTTC	CASSIGGTGGRGYTF
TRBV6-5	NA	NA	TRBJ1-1	TGTGCCAGCAGTTCGCCGGGGGTTGAGGCTGAAGCTTTCTTT	CASSSPGVEAEAFF
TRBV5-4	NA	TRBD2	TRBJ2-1	TGTGCCAGCAGCTTGGGTGCTAGCGGGTCACACGATGAGCAGTTCTTC	CASSLGASGSHDEQFF
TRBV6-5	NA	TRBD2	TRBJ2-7	TGTGCCAGCAGTCCTCTTGGGAGGGGTAGGGGCGAGCAGTACTTC	CASSPLGRGRGEQYF
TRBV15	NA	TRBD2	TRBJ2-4	TGTGCCACCAGTGGGGGGGGTCTAGCCAAAAACATTCAGTACTTC	CATSGGGLAKNIQYF
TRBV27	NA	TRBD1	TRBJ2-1	TGTGCCAGCAGACTACAGGGGGCGAGTTACAATGAGCAGTTCTTC	CASRLQGASYNEQFF
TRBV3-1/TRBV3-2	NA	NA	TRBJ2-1	TGTGCCAGCAGCCAAGACCAGGGGAATAGCTACAATGAGCAGTTCTTC	CASSQDQGNSYNEQFF
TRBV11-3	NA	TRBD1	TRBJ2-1	TGTGCCAGCCAAGGGGGCCCGGACGTTTTCAATGAGCAGTTCTTC	CASQGGPDVFNEQFF
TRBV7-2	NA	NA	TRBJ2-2	TGTGCCAGCAGCCTAGGGAGGACCGGGGAGCTGTTTTTT	CASSLGRTGELFF
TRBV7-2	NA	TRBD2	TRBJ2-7	TGTGCCAGCAGCTTAGGGTTTAGCGGGAGGGCCTACTCCTACGAGCAGTACTTC	CASSLGFSGRAYSYEQYF
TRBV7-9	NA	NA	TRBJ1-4	TGTGCCAGCAGCTTATACGGGGGAGTCGAAAAACTGTTTTTT	CASSLYGGVEKLFF
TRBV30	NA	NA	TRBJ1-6	TGTGCCTGGAGTTCAGGACAGTATTCACCCCTCCACTTT	CAWSSGQYSPLHF
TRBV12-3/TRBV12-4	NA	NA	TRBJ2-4	TGTGCCAGCAGCAGGGGCGCCAAAAACATTCAGTACTTC	CASSRGAKNIQYF
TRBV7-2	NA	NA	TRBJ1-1	TGTGCCAGCAGCCCCGGACAGACGAACACTGAAGCTTTCTTT	CASSPGQTNTEAFF
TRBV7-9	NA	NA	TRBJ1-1	TGTGCCAGCAGCTCACCAGCGCTTCAGCGGTACAACAATGAAGCTTTCTTT	CASSSPALQRYNNEAFF
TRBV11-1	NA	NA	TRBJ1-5	TGTGCCAGCAGCTTAGACGGGGGTGGAAATCAGCCCCAGCATTTT	CASSLDGGGNQPQHF
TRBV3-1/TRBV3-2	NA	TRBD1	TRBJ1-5	TGTGCCAGCAGCCAAGACTGGACAGGGGGCTTCGGTCAGCCCCAGCATTTT	CASSQDWTGGFGQPQHF
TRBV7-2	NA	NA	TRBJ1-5	TGTGCCAGCAGCTTTAGGAGTTCTAGCAATCAGCCCCAGCATTTT	CASSFRSSSNQPQHF
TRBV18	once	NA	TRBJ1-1	TGTGCCAGCTCACTAGGGGGTTCTGCAACTTTTTCTGAAGCTTTCTTT	CASSLGGSATFSEAFF
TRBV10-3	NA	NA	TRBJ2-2	TGTGCCATCAGTCAGGACAGAAGGAACACCGGGGAGCTGTTTTTT	CAISQDRRNTGELFF
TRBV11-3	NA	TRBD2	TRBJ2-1	TGTGCCAGCAGCTTAGAGGGACTAGCGCGACACAATGAGCAGTTCTTC	CASSLEGLARHNEQFF
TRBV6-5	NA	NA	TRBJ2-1	TGTGCCAGCAGTAGACTCAGAGAGTACAATGAGCAGTTCTTC	CASSRLREYNEQFF
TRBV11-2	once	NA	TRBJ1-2	TGTGCCAGCAGCCCCAGACAGAACTATGGCTACACCTTC	CASSPRQNYGYTF
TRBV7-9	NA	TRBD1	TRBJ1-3	TGTGCCAGCAGCGACGGGACAGGGGTGTACCATTCTGGAAACACCATATATTTT	CASSDGTGVYHSGNTIYF
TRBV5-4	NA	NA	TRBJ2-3	TGTGCCAGCAGCTTGGGACTAGCAGATACGCAGTATTTT	CASSLGLADTQYF
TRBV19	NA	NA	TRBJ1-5	TGTGCCAGTAGTATCAGGGCCGCTCAGCCCCAGCATTTT	CASSIRAAQPQHF
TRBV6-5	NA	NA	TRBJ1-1	TGTGCCAGCACCCGGACACTGAACACTGAAGCTTTCTTT	CASTRTLNTEAFF
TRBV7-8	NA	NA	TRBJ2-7	TGTGCCAGCAGCTTAAGGCCGGGGTACTACGAGCAGTACTTC	CASSLRPGYYEQYF
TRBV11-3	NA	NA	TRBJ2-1	TGTGCCAGCAGCTTAGGGGGCGGTTACAATGAGCAGTTCTTC	CASSLGGGYNEQFF
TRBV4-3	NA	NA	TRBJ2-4	TGCGCCAGCAGCCCACAATTTGGGGACATCGACATTCAGTACTTC	CASSPQFGDIDIQYF
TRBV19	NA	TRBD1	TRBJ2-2	TGTGCCAGTAGTATAGGTGGGGGACAGCTCACCGGGGAGCTGTTTTTT	CASSIGGGQLTGELFF
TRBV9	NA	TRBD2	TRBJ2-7	TGTGCCAGCAGCCCAGGACTAGCGGACGAGCAGTACTTC	CASSPGLADEQYF
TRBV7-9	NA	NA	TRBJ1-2	TGTGCCAGCAGCTTCGACAGATCTTATGGCTACACCTTC	CASSFDRSYGYTF
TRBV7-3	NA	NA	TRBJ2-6	TGTGCCAGCAGCCTGACTGGGGGCGCTGGGGCCAACGTCCTGACTTTC	CASSLTGGAGANVLTF
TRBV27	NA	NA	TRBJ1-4	TGTGCCAGCAGTTTATCGGGGGAAGGGACTCGGGAAAAACTGTTTTTT	CASSLSGEGTREKLFF
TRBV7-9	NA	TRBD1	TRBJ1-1	TGTGCCAGCAGCTTAGGGGGACAGGGAGGTAGGAACACTGAAGCTTTCTTT	CASSLGGQGGRNTEAFF
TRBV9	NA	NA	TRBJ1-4	TGTGCCAGCAGCCCACACAGTCAAGGCGGGGAAAAACTGTTTTTT	CASSPHSQGGEKLFF
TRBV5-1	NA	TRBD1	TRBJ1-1	TGCGCCAGCAGCATACGACAGGGGGGAAACACTGAAGCTTTCTTT	CASSIRQGGNTEAFF
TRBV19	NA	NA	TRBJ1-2	TGTGCCAGTAGTATAGGAAGGGAGAGAGGCTACACCTTC	CASSIGRERGYTF
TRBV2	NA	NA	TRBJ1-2	TGTGCCAGCAGGGACACTAACTATGGCTACACCTTC	CASRDTNYGYTF
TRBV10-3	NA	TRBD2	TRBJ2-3	TGTGCCATCAGGGGTGGGGGACTAGCATCAGATACGCAGTATTTT	CAIRGGGLASDTQYF
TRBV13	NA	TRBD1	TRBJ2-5	TGTGCCAGCAGCTACAGGGGCCGGGAAGAGACCCAGTACTTC	CASSYRGREETQYF